Listed below are T cell receptor beta chains from one sample, sequenced in a study of CD8+ T cells in alopecia areata. The data were produced by immunoSEQ multiplex PCR, yet TCRdb's version contains in-frame clones alone and is incomplete. The profile shows fewer than 200,000 clones, 65% to 75% of them singletons. The input for sequencing was CD8+ T cells sorted from blood, taken at week 0. The receptors derive from a human donor with alopecia areata. CDR3s include the opening cysteine and the closing phenylalanine or tryptophan. A D gene is named only where the DNA matches it firmly. The size entry is marked missing in some rows and otherwise reads once, few, many or a size class.

size | J | D | V | DNA | CDR3
few | TRBJ2-1 | - | TRBV14 | TGTGCCAGCAGCCAAGAACACCTCAATGAGCAGTTCTTC | CASSQEHLNEQFF
- | TRBJ1-6 | - | TRBV4-1 | TGCGCCAGCAGCCAAGAGGAATTAGCCTATAATTCACCCCTCCACTTT | CASSQEELAYNSPLHF
- | TRBJ2-5 | - | TRBV9 | TGTGCCAGCAGCCCCGGGGCTCACGAATGGCAAGAGACCCAGTACTTC | CASSPGAHEWQETQYF
- | TRBJ1-6 | TRBD1 | TRBV27 | TGTGCCAGCAGTCCACCCGGGGCAGGGGGAAATTCACCCCTCCACTTT | CASSPPGAGGNSPLHF
- | TRBJ2-7 | - | TRBV4-2 | TGTGCCAGCAGCGAAATGGAGACCCAGGCCTACGAGCAGTACTTC | CASSEMETQAYEQYF
- | TRBJ2-7 | - | TRBV30 | TGTGCCTGGAGTCCCGTGTGGGGCTCCTACGAGCAGTACTTC | CAWSPVWGSYEQYF
- | TRBJ1-2 | TRBD1 | TRBV29-1 | TGCAGCGTTGACGCAGCCGTAGGGCACAGGGGGCCGGACTATGGCTACACCTTC | CSVDAAVGHRGPDYGYTF
- | TRBJ2-1 | - | TRBV30 | TGTGCCTGGAGTGTTCTCCACTACAATGAGCAGTTCTTC | CAWSVLHYNEQFF
- | TRBJ2-5 | - | TRBV25-1 | TGTGCCAGCAGTGAATATGGAGGGGCTCAAGAGACCCAGTACTTC | CASSEYGGAQETQYF
- | TRBJ2-7 | TRBD1 | TRBV5-6 | TGTGCCAGCAGCTTAACGACAGGGAAAGCCTACGAGCAGTACTTC | CASSLTTGKAYEQYF
- | TRBJ2-7 | - | TRBV4-2 | TGTGCCAGCAGCCAAGAACTCCACGAGCAGTACTTC | CASSQELHEQYF
- | TRBJ1-1 | TRBD1 | TRBV7-2 | TGTGCCAGCAGCTTAGCCTATAGGACAGGGTTTAATGCTTTCTTT | CASSLAYRTGFNAFF
- | TRBJ2-7 | TRBD1 | TRBV7-2 | TGTGCCAGCAGCTCACCGGGACAGACCTACGAGCAGTACTTC | CASSSPGQTYEQYF
- | TRBJ1-2 | - | TRBV2 | TGTGCCAGCAGTGTAACTAACTATGGCTACACCTTC | CASSVTNYGYTF
- | TRBJ2-3 | TRBD2 | TRBV7-2 | TGTGCCAGCAGCCAAACTAGCGGTAGCACAGATACGCAGTATTTT | CASSQTSGSTDTQYF
- | TRBJ1-1 | - | TRBV6-6 | TGTGCCAGCAGTTACAGCAATGGGGGCACTGAAGCTTTCTTT | CASSYSNGGTEAFF
- | TRBJ1-2 | - | TRBV30 | TGTGCCTGGAGGGGGGGCTATGGCTACACCTTC | CAWRGGYGYTF
- | TRBJ2-3 | - | TRBV29-1 | TGCAGCGTTGAAGTCCGGGCCCTTCAGGGAGATACGCAGTATTTT | CSVEVRALQGDTQYF
- | TRBJ2-7 | TRBD1 | TRBV11-2 | TGTGCCAGCAGCCCGAGGGACAGGCCGGACTACGAGCAGTACTTC | CASSPRDRPDYEQYF
- | TRBJ2-2 | TRBD1 | TRBV13 | TGTGCCAGCAGCGCTACAGGGGCCGGGGAGCTGTTTTTT | CASSATGAGELFF
- | TRBJ2-3 | - | TRBV27 | TGTGCCAGCAGTTTCTTCCCCACAGATACGCAGTATTTT | CASSFFPTDTQYF
- | TRBJ2-1 | TRBD2 | TRBV2 | TGTGCCAGCAGTGGGATTAGTCTAGCGGGGGGGCGGGATGAGCAGTTCTTC | CASSGISLAGGRDEQFF
- | TRBJ2-7 | - | TRBV18 | TGTGCCAGCACACTAGACAGGCTCTCCTACGAGCAGTACTTC | CASTLDRLSYEQYF
- | TRBJ2-1 | TRBD1 | TRBV2 | TGTGCCTGGGCTCGGACAGGAAACAATGAGCAGTTCTTC | CAWARTGNNEQFF
- | TRBJ2-3 | TRBD2 | TRBV5-6 | TGTGCCAGCAGCTGGACTAGCGGGGAGAGCACAGATACGCAGTATTTT | CASSWTSGESTDTQYF
- | TRBJ1-1 | - | TRBV29-1 | TGCAGCGTTGCGAGAGACAGGGAAGCTTTCTTT | CSVARDREAFF
- | TRBJ2-5 | - | TRBV6-1 | TGTGCCAGCAGGGAAATAGCCCGAGAGACCCAGTACTTC | CASREIARETQYF
- | TRBJ2-1 | - | TRBV30 | TGTGCCTGGAGTCCGGTGGCAGCGAATGAGCAGTTCTTC | CAWSPVAANEQFF
- | TRBJ1-5 | - | TRBV6-5 | TGTGCCAGCAGTCTTCAGGGTAGCAATCAGCCCCAGCATTTT | CASSLQGSNQPQHF
- | TRBJ2-7 | - | TRBV27 | TGTGCCAGCAGTTTGGGGGCCGGGATCTCCTACGAGCAGTACTTC | CASSLGAGISYEQYF
- | TRBJ1-2 | TRBD1 | TRBV27 | TGTGCCAGCAGTTATGGAAGAGACAGGGTCTATGGCTACACCTTC | CASSYGRDRVYGYTF
- | TRBJ1-3 | TRBD1 | TRBV30 | TGTGCCTGGAGTATGGACAGGGGCTCTGGAAACACCATATATTTT | CAWSMDRGSGNTIYF
few | TRBJ1-2 | - | TRBV21-1 | TGTGCCAGCAGCGACGACAGGAACTACTATGGCTACACCTTC | CASSDDRNYYGYTF
- | TRBJ1-2 | - | TRBV27 | TGTGCCAGCAGGCTGACTACAGTTGATGGCTACACCTTC | CASRLTTVDGYTF
- | TRBJ1-2 | - | TRBV30 | TGTGCCTGGAGTGGGGGACAAGACTATGGCTACACCTTC | CAWSGGQDYGYTF
few | TRBJ2-7 | - | TRBV7-8 | TGTGCCAGCAGCCCCCTGAGTCTGTCCTACGAGCAGTACTTC | CASSPLSLSYEQYF
- | TRBJ2-2 | TRBD2 | TRBV30 | TGTGCCTGGAGTGATCCCCGGGCGGGGGACACCGGGGAGCTGTTTTTT | CAWSDPRAGDTGELFF
- | TRBJ2-7 | - | TRBV2 | TGTGCCAGCGCAGCCTACGAGCAGTACTTC | CASAAYEQYF
- | TRBJ2-5 | TRBD2 | TRBV7-8 | TGTGCCAGCAGCCTGGGGGGGGATGAGACCCAGTACTTC | CASSLGGDETQYF
- | TRBJ2-3 | - | TRBV6-6 | TGTGCCAGCAGTTACTCGCCAGGGTCGGATACGCAGTATTTT | CASSYSPGSDTQYF
- | TRBJ2-4 | TRBD2 | TRBV27 | TGTGCCAGCAGTTTAGTAGCGGGGTTGGCCAAAAACATTCAGTACTTC | CASSLVAGLAKNIQYF
- | TRBJ2-7 | - | TRBV7-9 | TGTGCCAGCAGCGAACCGGGACTCGAGCAGTACTTC | CASSEPGLEQYF
- | TRBJ2-7 | - | TRBV7-9 | TGTGCCAGCAGCGCGGGACAGCGGATCTACGAGCAGTACTTC | CASSAGQRIYEQYF
- | TRBJ1-5 | - | TRBV7-9 | TGTGCCAGCAGCTTCGGCAGGGTGGATAGCAATCAGCCCCAGCATTTT | CASSFGRVDSNQPQHF
- | TRBJ1-6 | - | TRBV4-2 | TGTGCCAGCAGCCCAAACCCCGGGGAGGCATCACCCCTCCACTTT | CASSPNPGEASPLHF
- | TRBJ1-1 | - | TRBV13 | TGTGCCAGCAGTTTGGGGCACAGGGATGAAGCTTTCTTT | CASSLGHRDEAFF
- | TRBJ2-1 | - | TRBV13 | TGTGCCAGCAGTTCGTTCTCATCTGAGCAGTTCTTC | CASSSFSSEQFF
- | TRBJ1-5 | - | TRBV13 | TGTGCCAGCAGCTTACAGGGAAGTGATCAGCCCCAGCATTTT | CASSLQGSDQPQHF
- | TRBJ2-2 | TRBD2 | TRBV29-1 | TGCAGCGTTCCCCAGGGACTAGGTCACACCGGGGAGCTGTTTTTT | CSVPQGLGHTGELFF
few | TRBJ1-5 | - | TRBV7-6 | TGTGCCAGCAGCCCCCGCCTCAATCAGCCCCAGCATTTT | CASSPRLNQPQHF
- | TRBJ2-7 | TRBD1 | TRBV7-9 | TGTGCCAGCAGCCCCCGACAGGGCCACTACGAGCAGTACTTC | CASSPRQGHYEQYF
- | TRBJ2-3 | TRBD2 | TRBV11-2 | TGTGCCAGCAGCCTCCGACTAGCGGGGGGCACAGATACGCAGTATTTT | CASSLRLAGGTDTQYF
- | TRBJ1-2 | - | TRBV7-7 | TGTGCTAGCAGCCAACGGGACACATCTTATGGCTACACCTTC | CASSQRDTSYGYTF